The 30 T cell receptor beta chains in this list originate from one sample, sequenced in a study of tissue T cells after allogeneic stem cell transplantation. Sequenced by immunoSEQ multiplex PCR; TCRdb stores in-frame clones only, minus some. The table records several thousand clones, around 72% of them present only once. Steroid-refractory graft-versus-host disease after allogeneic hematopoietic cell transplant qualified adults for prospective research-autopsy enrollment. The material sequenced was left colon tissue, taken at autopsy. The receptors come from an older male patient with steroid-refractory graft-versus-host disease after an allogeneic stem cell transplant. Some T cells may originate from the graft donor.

CDR3 in amino acids: CASSHRASLGETQYF. The DNA of the CDR3 is TGTGCCAGCAGCCACAGGGCTAGCCTGGGAGAGACCCAGTACTTC. The rearrangement links TRBV3-1 (or the pseudogene TRBV3-2) to TRBJ2-5; D could derive from TRBD1 or TRBD2 (5 bases each). The germline V gene encodes CDR1 LGHDT and CDR2 YNNKEL (reference sequence). Trimming cost V 3 bases and J 4 bases, with 15 bases left between them. The CDR3 spans 15 residues.

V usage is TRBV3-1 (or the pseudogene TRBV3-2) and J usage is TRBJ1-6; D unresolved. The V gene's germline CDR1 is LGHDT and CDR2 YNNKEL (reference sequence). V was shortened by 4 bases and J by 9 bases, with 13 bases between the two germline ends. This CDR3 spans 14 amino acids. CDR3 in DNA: TGTGCCAGCAGCCGGGCAGGAGCGGGTTCACCCCTCCACTTT. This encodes CASSRAGAGSPLHF.

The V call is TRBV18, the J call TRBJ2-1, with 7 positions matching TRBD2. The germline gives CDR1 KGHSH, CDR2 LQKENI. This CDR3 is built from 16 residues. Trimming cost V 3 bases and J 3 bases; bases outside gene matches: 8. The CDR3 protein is CASSPGGNGRYNEQFF. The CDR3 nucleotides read TGTGCCAGCTCACCGGGAGGGAATGGACGCTACAATGAGCAGTTCTTC.

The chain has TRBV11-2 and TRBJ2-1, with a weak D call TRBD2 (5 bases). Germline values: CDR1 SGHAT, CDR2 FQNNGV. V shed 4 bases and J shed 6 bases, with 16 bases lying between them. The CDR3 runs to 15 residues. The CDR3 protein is CASSYRRGLGNEQFF. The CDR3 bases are TGTGCCAGCAGCTATCGTCGGGGTCTAGGCAATGAGCAGTTCTTC.

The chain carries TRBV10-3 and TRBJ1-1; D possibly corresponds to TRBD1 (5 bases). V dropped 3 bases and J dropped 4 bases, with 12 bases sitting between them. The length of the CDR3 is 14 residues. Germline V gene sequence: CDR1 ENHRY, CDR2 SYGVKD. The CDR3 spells CAISERGGSTEAFF. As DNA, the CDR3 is TGTGCCATCAGTGAACGCGGGGGTAGCACTGAAGCTTTCTTT.

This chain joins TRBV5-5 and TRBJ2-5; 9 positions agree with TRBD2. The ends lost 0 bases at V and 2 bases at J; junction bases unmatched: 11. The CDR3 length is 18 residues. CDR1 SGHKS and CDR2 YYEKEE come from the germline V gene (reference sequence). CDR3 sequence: CASSLGRWSSGEQETQYF. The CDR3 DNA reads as TGTGCCAGCAGCTTGGGACGGTGGTCTAGCGGGGAACAAGAGACCCAGTACTTC.

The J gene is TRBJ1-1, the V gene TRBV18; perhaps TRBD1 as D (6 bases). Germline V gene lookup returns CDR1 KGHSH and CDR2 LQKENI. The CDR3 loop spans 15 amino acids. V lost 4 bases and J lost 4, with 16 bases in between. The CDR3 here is CASSLYGGSITEAFF. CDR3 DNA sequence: TGTGCCAGCTCACTATACGGGGGCTCGATCACTGAAGCTTTCTTT.

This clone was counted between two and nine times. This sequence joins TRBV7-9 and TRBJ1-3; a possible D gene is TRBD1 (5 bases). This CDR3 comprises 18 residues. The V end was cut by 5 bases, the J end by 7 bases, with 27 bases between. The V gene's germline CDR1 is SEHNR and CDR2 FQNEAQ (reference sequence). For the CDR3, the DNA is TGTGCCAGCAGCCGAGGCACCCGCGGGACCTCTTGGAGGAACACCATATATTTT. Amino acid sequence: CASSRGTRGTSWRNTIYF.

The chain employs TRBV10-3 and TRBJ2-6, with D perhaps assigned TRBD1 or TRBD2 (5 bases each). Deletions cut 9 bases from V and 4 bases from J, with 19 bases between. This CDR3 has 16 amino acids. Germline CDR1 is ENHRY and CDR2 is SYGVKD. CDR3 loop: CAIGGRVPSGANVLTF. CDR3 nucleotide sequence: TGTGCCATTGGAGGCAGGGTCCCATCCGGGGCCAACGTCCTGACTTTC.

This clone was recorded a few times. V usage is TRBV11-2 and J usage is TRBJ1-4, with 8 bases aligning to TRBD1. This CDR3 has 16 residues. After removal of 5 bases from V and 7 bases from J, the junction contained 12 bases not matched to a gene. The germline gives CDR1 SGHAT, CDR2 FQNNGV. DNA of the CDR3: TGTGCCAGCAGCACAAACTTTCGGACAGGGACTGAAAAACTGTTTTTT. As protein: CASSTNFRTGTEKLFF. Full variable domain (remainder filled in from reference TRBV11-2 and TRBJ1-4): EAGVAQSPRYKIIEKRQSVAFWCNPISGHATLYWYQQILGQGPKLLIQFQNNGVVDDSQLPKDRFSAERLKGVDSTLKIQPAKLEDSAVYLCASSTNFRTGTEKLFFGSGTQLSVL.

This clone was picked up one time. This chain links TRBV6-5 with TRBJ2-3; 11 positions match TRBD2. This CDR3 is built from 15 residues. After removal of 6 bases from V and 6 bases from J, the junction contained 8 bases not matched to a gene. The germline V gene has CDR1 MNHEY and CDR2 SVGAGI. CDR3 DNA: TGTGCCAGCAGGTCCCTAGCGGGGGGCCCGGATACGCAGTATTTT. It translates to CASRSLAGGPDTQYF.

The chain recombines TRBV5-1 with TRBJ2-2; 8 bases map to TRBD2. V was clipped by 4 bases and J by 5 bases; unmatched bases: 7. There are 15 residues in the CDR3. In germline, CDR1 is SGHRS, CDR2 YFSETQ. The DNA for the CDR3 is TGCGCCAGCAGCCGTGGGTCTAGCGGGACCGGGGAGCTGTTTTTT. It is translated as CASSRGSSGTGELFF.

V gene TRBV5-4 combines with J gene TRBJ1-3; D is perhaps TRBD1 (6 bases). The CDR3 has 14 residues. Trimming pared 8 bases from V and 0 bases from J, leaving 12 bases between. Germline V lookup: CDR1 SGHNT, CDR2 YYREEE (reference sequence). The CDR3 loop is CASSQGFSGNTIYF. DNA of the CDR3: TGTGCCAGTTCTCAGGGGTTCTCTGGAAACACCATATATTTT. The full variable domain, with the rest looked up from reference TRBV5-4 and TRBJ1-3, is ETGVTQSPTHLIKTRGQQVTLRCSSQSGHNTVSWYQQALGQGPQFIFQYYREEENGRGNFPPRFSGLQFPNYSSELNVNALELDDSALYLCASSQGFSGNTIYFGEGSWLTVV.

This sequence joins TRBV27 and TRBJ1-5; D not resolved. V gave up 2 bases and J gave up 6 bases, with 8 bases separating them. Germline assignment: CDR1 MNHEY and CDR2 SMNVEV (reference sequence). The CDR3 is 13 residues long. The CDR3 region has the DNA TGTGCCAGCAGTTTAACTAATTTTCAGCCCCAGCATTTT. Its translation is CASSLTNFQPQHF.

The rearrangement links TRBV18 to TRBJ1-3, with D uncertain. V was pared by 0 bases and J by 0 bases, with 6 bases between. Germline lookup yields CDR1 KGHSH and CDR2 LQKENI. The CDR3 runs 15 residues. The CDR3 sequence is CASSPPNYSGNTIYF. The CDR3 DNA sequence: TGTGCCAGCTCACCACCGAACTACTCTGGAAACACCATATATTTT.

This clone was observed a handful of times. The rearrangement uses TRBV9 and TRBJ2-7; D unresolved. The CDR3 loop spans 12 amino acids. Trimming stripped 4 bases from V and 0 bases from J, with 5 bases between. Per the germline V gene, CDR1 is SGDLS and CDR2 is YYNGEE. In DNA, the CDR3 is TGTGCCAGCAGCCCAGGCTCCTACGAGCAGTACTTC. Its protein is CASSPGSYEQYF.

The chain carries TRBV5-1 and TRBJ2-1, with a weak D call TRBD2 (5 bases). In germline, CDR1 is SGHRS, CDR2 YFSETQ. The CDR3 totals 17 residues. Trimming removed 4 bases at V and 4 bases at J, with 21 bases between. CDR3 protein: CASSLGKGARSYNEQFF. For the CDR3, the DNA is TGCGCCAGCAGCCTTGGTAAGGGAGCGCGCTCTTACAATGAGCAGTTCTTC.

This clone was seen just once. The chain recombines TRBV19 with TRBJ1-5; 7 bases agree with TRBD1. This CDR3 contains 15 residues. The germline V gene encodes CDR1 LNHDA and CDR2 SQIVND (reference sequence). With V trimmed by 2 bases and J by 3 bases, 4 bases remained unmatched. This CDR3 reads CASSIWTGPNQPQHF. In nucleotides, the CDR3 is TGTGCCAGTAGTATATGGACAGGTCCCAATCAGCCCCAGCATTTT. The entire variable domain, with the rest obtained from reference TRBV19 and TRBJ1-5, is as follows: DGGITQSPKYLFRKEGQNVTLSCEQNLNHDAMYWYRQDPGQGLRLIYYSQIVNDFQKGDIAEGYSVSREKKESFPLTVTSAQKNPTAFYLCASSIWTGPNQPQHFGDGTRLSIL.

The chain's CDR3 is CAISGQENNEQFF. The CDR3 bases are TGTGCCATATCTGGACAAGAGAACAATGAGCAGTTCTTC. The chain has TRBV10-3 and TRBJ2-1; a weak D match, TRBD1 (5 bases). V shed 9 bases and J shed 5 bases, with 14 bases lying between them. Germline V lookup: CDR1 ENHRY, CDR2 SYGVKD. The CDR3 is made up of 13 amino acids.

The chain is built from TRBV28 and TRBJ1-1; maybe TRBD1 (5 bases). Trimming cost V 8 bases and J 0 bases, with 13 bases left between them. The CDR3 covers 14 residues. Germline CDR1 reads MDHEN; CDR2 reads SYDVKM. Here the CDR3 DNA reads TGTGCCAGCGGGGCCTTTTCCGTGAACACTGAAGCTTTCTTT. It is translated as CASGAFSVNTEAFF.

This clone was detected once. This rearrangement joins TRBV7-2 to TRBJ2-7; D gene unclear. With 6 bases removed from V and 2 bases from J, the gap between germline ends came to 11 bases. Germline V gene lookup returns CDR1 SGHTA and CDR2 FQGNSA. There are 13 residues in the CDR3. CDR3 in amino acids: CASRLTGAYEQYF. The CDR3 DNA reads TGTGCCAGCAGGTTGACGGGCGCCTACGAGCAGTACTTC.

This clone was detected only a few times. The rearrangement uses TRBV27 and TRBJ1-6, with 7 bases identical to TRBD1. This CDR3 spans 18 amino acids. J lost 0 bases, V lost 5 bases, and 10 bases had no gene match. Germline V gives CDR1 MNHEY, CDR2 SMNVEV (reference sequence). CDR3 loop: CASSPRGTDHSYNSPLHF. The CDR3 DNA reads TGTGCCAGCAGTCCCCGAGGGACAGACCACTCCTATAATTCACCCCTCCACTTT.

CDR3 loop: CAISPGTRESSYNSPLHF. The DNA of the CDR3 is TGTGCCATCAGCCCCGGGACACGGGAGAGCTCCTATAATTCACCCCTCCACTTT. The J gene is TRBJ1-6, the V gene TRBV10-3, with D possibly being TRBD1 (6 bases). The CDR3 is 18 amino acids. In germline, CDR1 is ENHRY, CDR2 SYGVKD. The ends were cut back, 6 bases at V and 0 bases at J, with 18 bases in the middle.

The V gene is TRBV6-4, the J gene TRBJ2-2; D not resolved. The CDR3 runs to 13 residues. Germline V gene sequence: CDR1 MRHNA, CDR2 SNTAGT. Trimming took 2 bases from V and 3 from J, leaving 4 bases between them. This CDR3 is CASSDRDTGELFF. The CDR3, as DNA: TGTGCCAGCAGTGACAGGGACACCGGGGAGCTGTTTTTT.

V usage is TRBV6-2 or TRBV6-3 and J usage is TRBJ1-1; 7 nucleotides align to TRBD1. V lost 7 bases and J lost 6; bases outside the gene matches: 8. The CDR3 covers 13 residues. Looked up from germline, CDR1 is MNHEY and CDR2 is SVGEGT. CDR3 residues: CASTPTGYSEAFF. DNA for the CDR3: TGTGCCAGCACCCCGACAGGGTATTCTGAAGCTTTCTTT.

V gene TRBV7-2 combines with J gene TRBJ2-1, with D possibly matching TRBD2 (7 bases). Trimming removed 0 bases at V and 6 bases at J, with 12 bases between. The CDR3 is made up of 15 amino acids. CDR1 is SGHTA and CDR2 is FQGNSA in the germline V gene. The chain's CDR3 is CASSLAGGRVNEQFF. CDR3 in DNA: TGTGCCAGCAGCTTAGCGGGGGGGCGGGTCAATGAGCAGTTCTTC.

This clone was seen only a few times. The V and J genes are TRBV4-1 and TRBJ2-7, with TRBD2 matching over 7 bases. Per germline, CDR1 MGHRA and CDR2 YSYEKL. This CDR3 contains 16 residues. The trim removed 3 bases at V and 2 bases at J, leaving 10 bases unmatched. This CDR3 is CASSHERLAVPYEQYF. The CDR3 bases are TGCGCCAGCAGCCATGAACGACTAGCCGTACCCTACGAGCAGTACTTC.

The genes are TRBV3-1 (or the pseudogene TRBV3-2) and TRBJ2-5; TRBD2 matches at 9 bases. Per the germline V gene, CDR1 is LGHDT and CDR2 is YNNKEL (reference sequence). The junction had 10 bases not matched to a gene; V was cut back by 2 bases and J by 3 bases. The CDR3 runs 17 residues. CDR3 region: CASSQSSSGGLKETQYF. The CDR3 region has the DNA TGTGCCAGCAGCCAAAGCAGTAGCGGGGGTCTAAAAGAGACCCAGTACTTC.

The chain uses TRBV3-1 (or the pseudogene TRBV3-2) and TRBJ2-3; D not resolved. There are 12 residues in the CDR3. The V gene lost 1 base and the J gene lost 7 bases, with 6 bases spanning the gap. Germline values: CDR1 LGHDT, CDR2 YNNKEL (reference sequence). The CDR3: CASSQVRNTQYF. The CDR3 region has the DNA TGTGCCAGCAGCCAAGTCCGGAATACGCAGTATTTT.

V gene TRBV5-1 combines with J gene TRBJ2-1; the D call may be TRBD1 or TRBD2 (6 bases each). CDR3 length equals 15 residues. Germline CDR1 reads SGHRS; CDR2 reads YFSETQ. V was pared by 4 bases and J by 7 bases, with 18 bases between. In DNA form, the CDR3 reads TGCGCCAGCAGCCCGGGGGCAGGGGCGGGAAATGAGCAGTTCTTC. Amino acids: CASSPGAGAGNEQFF.